This record covers a single T cell receptor beta chain. Its antigen remains unidentified. These data belong to a study of cytomegalovirus exposure and HLA in healthy donors. This PCR relied on a set of 60 Vbeta primers and 13 Jbeta primers. Data came from immunoSEQ multiplex PCR; TCRdb stores just in-frame clones and leaves some out. The sample consists of fewer than 200,000 clones, more than 70% of them appearing once. General study points: A few CMV-associated chains were confirmed in vitro to be specific for CMV antigens. The study designated roughly 160 TCR beta chains cytomegalovirus-associated. Later analysis showed most CMV-associated TCR beta chains appearing HLA-restricted.

This clonotype was sampled from a girl aged 5-17 years in good health and CMV-seronegative. Sequenced: PBMCs.

In nucleotides, the CDR3 is TGTGCCAGCAGTCGGCAGACAGGTGGGAATGAAAAACTGTTTTTT. Protein: CASSRQTGGNEKLFF. The V and J genes are TRBV27 and TRBJ1-4; TRBD1 is a possible D gene (6 bases). Germline CDR1 and CDR2: MNHEY and SMNVEV (reference sequence). This CDR3 contains 15 residues. Trimming cost V 5 bases and J 5 bases, with 15 bases left between them.